This TCR beta chain was captured by sequencing in a study of pediatric ulcerative colitis (dated by TCRdb to the late 2010s). As for the study more broadly: Of the ulcerative colitis patients, about 7 had pancolitis and two had left-sided colitis, and histology in every patient was consistent with ulcerative colitis. By Pediatric Ulcerative Colitis Activity Index, a couple of patients had mild disease, several had moderate disease and three had acute severe colitis. Nine newly diagnosed, treatment-naive pediatric ulcerative colitis patients and four non-IBD control children each provided paired blood and rectal samples. Findings and caveats that apply to the study as a whole: Controls, mild-moderate and acute severe colitis patients were separated by rectal repertoire features, and reduced rectal diversity due to clonal expansions was observed in acute severe colitis. Significantly higher autologous blood-rectal clonal overlap was found in ulcerative colitis patients than in controls, which suggested increased T cell trafficking to inflamed tissue. The healthy control group was small, consisting of only a handful of individuals. Because repertoires came from total lymphocyte DNA, patterns in rare subsets such as regulatory T cells may not be reflected. For technical reasons, blood samples from a couple of patients gave substantially fewer templates, and these samples were excluded from the blood-rectal overlap analysis. Two rectal CDR3 clonotypes were detected in all ulcerative colitis patients and were not detected in any of the controls.

No immunosuppressive medication had been given to the ulcerative colitis patients before the diagnostic colonoscopy. Blood was sampled at the same time as the colonoscopy. The Wizard kit (Promega) was used to extract genomic DNA from blood and intestinal samples. The CDR3 numbers 13 residues from cysteine through phenylalanine. Here the CDR3 DNA is all that survives: 39 bases in frame from base 1. For CDR1 and CDR2, the germline V gene lists MNHEY and SVGAGI. Ends trimmed: V by 4 bases, J by 3 bases; bases unmatched to a gene: 2. Through the immunoSEQ TRB Survey service, multiplex V and J primers were used to amplify rearranged CDR3 beta regions from genomic DNA. To keep sequencing depth equal across samples, survey-level depth of up to 500,000 reads per sample was applied. Libraries were purified and pooled, and sequencing was performed on Illumina technology. In the original analysis: Productive clonality, sample overlap, pairwise scatters, CDR3 beta length, V/D/J gene usage and productiveness were assessed with immunoSEQ online tools. Calculated diversity was the number of unique rearrangements divided by total templates times 100; Shannon and Simpson indices were also computed. For principal component analysis, Z-score normalized data were analyzed with the R prcomp function and the ggbiplot package. Morisita's index was used to measure clonal overlap between blood and rectum within each subject. This immuneACCESS table, as held by TCRdb, lists in-frame sequences with V and J called but not all clones. Of the missing ones, under half trace to an unresolved V gene in checked studies; the others have no known cause. That table gives V, J and clone size, and the DNA gave D and trimming. The sample yields roughly 64,000 clones; approximately 87% were counted once. Of the sample, about 3.5% is held by the ten largest clones.

This clone has only one observation. Its antigen is currently not known. Nothing much larger sits one base from this clone, and base qualities are not available. Recombination connected TRBV6-5 to TRBJ2-7; 8 of the junction bases match TRBD2. This TCR was sampled from a boy aged 5 to 17 with severe ulcerative colitis. Sequencing used blood. The CDR3 reads as follows: CASSSAGVYEQYF. The nucleotide sequence reads as follows: TGTGCCAGCAGTTCAGCGGGAGTCTACGAGCAGTACTTC.